This T cell receptor beta chain comes out of a study (dated by TCRdb to the mid-2010s). For context, the study as a whole: The study examined whether tumor-infiltrating Tregs in breast cancer are drawn from blood Tregs or arise in situ by conversion from other CD4+ T cell subsets. What the authors observed across the whole study: Tumor memory CD4+ T cell TCR gene usage clustered with blood and lymph node memory CD4+ cells and lymph node naive CD4+ cells. The TCR alpha and beta sequences of tumor-infiltrating Tregs showed the greatest overlap with tumor naive CD4+ T cells, followed by blood naive CD4+ T cells. The validation in the larger cohort was limited to a single TCR beta V-J rearrangement instead of whole repertoires.

Cells that were CD4+CD25+CD127-/low were the ones isolated as Tregs. Tregs, naive and memory CD4+ T cells from tumor, blood and ipsilateral draining lymph nodes of five breast cancer patients underwent full-length TCR alpha and beta sequencing. Tumor tissue and lymph nodes from ipsilateral axillary dissection were perfused with PBS, minced and digested with collagenase I and hyaluronidase. Sorted cell populations were confirmed by FACS to exceed 90% purity. This clonotype was observed many times. Its cognate antigen has yet to be identified. No base-level quality is on record; no much larger clone is a single base apart. The germline ends are 11 bases apart after V is trimmed by 2 bases and J by 9 bases. The CDR3 holds 13 amino acids from the cysteine to the phenylalanine. The DNA shown is the 39-base CDR3, in frame from base 1. CDR1 and CDR2 (SGHTA, FQGTGA) derive from the germline V gene. Full-length TCR variable regions were amplified by 5' RACE PCR with constant-region reverse primers, and semi-nested PCR with Nested Universal Primer A was subsequently performed. Using the ReliaPrep RNA Cell Miniprep System, total RNA was extracted, and the SMARTer RACE 5'/3' Kit was then used to reverse transcribe the RNA into 5'RACE-ready cDNA. Multiplex adaptors were used to barcode the full-length TCR alpha and beta libraries, which were then sequenced on an Illumina MiSeq. The authors' pipeline ran thus. For each of nine subset-tissue groups, sequencing data from the five patients were combined, and the groups were compared by unsupervised clustering of TCR gene usage. The Morisita-Horn index was used to calculate repertoire similarity, with shared sequences weighted according to their contribution to each repertoire. The raw public reads went through TCRdb reprocessing: fastp at Q25, MiXCR clone calling, in-frame beta chains kept. All rows with the same CDR3 protein become a single entry with the most common DNA and genes. It is TCRdb's table, rather than the study itself, that gives the V and J calls and clone size. Recorded for this sample are approximately 57,000 distinct CDR3 sequences; roughly 20% of them occurred a single time. Of the sample, 2.5% to 4% is held by the ten largest clones.

The sequenced sample consisted of tumor-infiltrating Tregs sorted from the breast tumor. The TCR sequence derives from a female donor with breast cancer. Recombination joined TRBV7-3 with TRBJ2-1, with the D gene uncertain. CDR3 loop: CASSLGSGGEQFF. The bases read TGTGCCAGCAGCTTAGGGTCCGGTGGTGAGCAGTTCTTC.